This T cell receptor (beta chain) was found in a study of molecular identifiers for immune sequencing clone quantification. Study-wide results and limits: Jurkat TCR RNA that was spiked in from one cell was reportedly detectable among 750,000 to 1,000,000 naive cells. The sizes of highly expanded clones could be underestimated when identical TCR molecules share a barcode.

This clonotype has at least ten counts. Its matching antigen is unknown. From the PCR reads, TCRdb called clonotypes with MiXCR, one entry per CDR3 protein. The repertoire holds roughly 90,000 distinct CDR3 sequences, with roughly 20% as singletons. As CD8+CD4-CCR7+CD45RA+ cells, naive CD8 T cells were sorted. V lost 0 bases and J lost 8; bases outside the gene matches: 5. Germline assignment: CDR1 MNHEY and CDR2 SVGEGT. The CDR3 consists of 14 residues. This rearrangement joins TRBV6-2 or TRBV6-3 to TRBJ1-2; 8 nucleotides align to TRBD1. The receptor's source is a human donor in good health. Some libraries in this study had Jurkat cell RNA spiked in. The sequenced material came from naive CD8+ T cells from blood, with Jurkat cell RNA spiked in. Stated subset: FACS-sorted CD8+CD4-CCR7+CD45RA+ naive T cells. CDR3 DNA: TGTGCCAGCAGTTACTCCGGACAGGGCGGAGGCTACACCTTC. This sequence encodes CASSYSGQGGGYTF.